Below are 17 T cell receptor beta chains sequenced from a single sample in a study of T cell responses to AZD1222 COVID-19 vaccine. Some clones are missing from TCRdb's copy, which holds only in-frame ones; the method was immunoSEQ multiplex PCR. The sample carries 150,000 or so clones, around 92% recorded once. Sample: peripheral blood, taken on day 0 of AZD1222 vaccination. The receptors were gathered from an adult in good health.

The chain is built from TRBV12-3 or TRBV12-4 and TRBJ1-2, with a weak D call TRBD1 (5 bases). Trimming removed 7 bases from V and 4 bases from J, with 13 bases in between. The CDR3 spans 13 residues. This chain's CDR3 is CASIAQGPYGYTF. CDR3 nucleotide sequence: TGTGCCAGCATTGCTCAGGGACCCTATGGCTACACCTTC.

The gene calls are TRBV10-3 and TRBJ1-1; 7 nucleotides align to TRBD1. CDR1 ENHRY and CDR2 SYGVKD come from the germline V gene. This CDR3 has 14 amino acids. V shed 6 bases and J 0 bases; nucleotides not matched to a gene: 4. The CDR3 here is CAIRQGRMNTEAFF. CDR3 DNA sequence: TGTGCCATCAGACAGGGGCGAATGAACACTGAAGCTTTCTTT.

The V and J genes are TRBV19 and TRBJ2-2, with 9 bases lining up with TRBD2. The CDR3 runs to 17 residues. Germline assignment: CDR1 LNHDA and CDR2 SQIVND (reference sequence). V trimming: 7 bases; J trimming: 4 bases; junction bases outside the gene matches: 13. The DNA for the CDR3 is TGTGCCAGTAACAATTTTCTAGCGGGATGGGGCACCGGGGAGCTGTTTTTT. It yields the protein CASNNFLAGWGTGELFF.

The rearrangement uses TRBV2 and TRBJ2-3; the D gene is possibly TRBD1 (5 bases). The CDR3 runs to 14 residues. Per germline, CDR1 SNHLY and CDR2 FYNNEI. V shed 4 bases and J shed 6 bases, with 14 bases lying between them. The CDR3 loop reads CASSGVAAGDTQYF. The CDR3 DNA reads as TGTGCCAGCAGTGGGGTAGCCGCAGGGGATACGCAGTATTTT.

The chain links TRBV15 to TRBJ1-3; D uncertain. The CDR3 is made up of 13 amino acids. With 6 bases removed from V and 5 bases from J, the gap between germline ends came to 11 bases. Germline V gene lookup returns CDR1 LNHNV and CDR2 YYDKDF (reference sequence). The CDR3 DNA reads as TGTGCCACCAGTCTCGACACTAGAAACACCATATATTTT. It translates to CATSLDTRNTIYF.

The chain uses TRBV7-8 and TRBJ2-1, with D maybe TRBD1 (6 bases). Germline V CDR1 and CDR2: SGHVS, FQNEAQ. With 2 bases removed from V and 9 bases from J, the gap between germline ends came to 11 bases. The CDR3 is 13 amino acids. The DNA of the CDR3 is TGTGCCAGCAGCTTACAGGGGTGGGGTGAGCAGTTCTTC. Translation gives CASSLQGWGEQFF. Based on the CDR3 plus reference TRBV7-8 and TRBJ2-1, the full variable domain is GAGVSQSPRYKVAKRGQDVALRCDPISGHVSLFWYQQALGQGPEFLTYFQNEAQLDKSGLPSDRFFAERPEGSVSTLKIQRTQQEDSAVYLCASSLQGWGEQFFGPGTRLTVL.

The CDR3 DNA reads as TGTGCCACCGGGACAGGGGGCGGTGGCGTAGGAGAGACCCAGTACTTC. It yields the protein CATGTGGGGVGETQYF. The gene calls are TRBV24-1 and TRBJ2-5; the match to TRBD1 covers 12 bases. The CDR3 spans 16 residues. Germline V gene sequence: CDR1 KGHDR, CDR2 SFDVKD. The ends lost 9 bases at V and 4 bases at J; junction bases unmatched: 11.

The chain combines TRBV30 with TRBJ2-7; a weak D match, TRBD1 (5 bases). Germline CDR1 and CDR2: GTSNPN and SVGIG (reference sequence). Trimming took 0 bases from V and 3 from J, leaving 6 bases between them. CDR3 length: 12 amino acids. CDR3 sequence reads: CAWSVGDYEQYF. Written as DNA, the CDR3 is TGTGCCTGGAGTGTAGGGGACTACGAGCAGTACTTC.

The chain carries TRBV5-1 and TRBJ2-5; 15 nucleotides align to TRBD2. The trim removed 4 bases at V and 4 bases at J, leaving 11 bases unmatched. The CDR3 consists of 18 residues. The germline CDR1 and CDR2 sequences are SGHRS and YFSETQ. CDR3 region: CASSPRTSGGAGGETQYF. In DNA, the CDR3 is TGCGCCAGCAGCCCACGGACTAGCGGGGGGGCTGGGGGAGAGACCCAGTACTTC.

The chain has TRBV4-2 and TRBJ1-5; D is ambiguous. Germline lookup yields CDR1 LGHNA and CDR2 YNFKEQ. The CDR3 totals 16 residues. The V and J ends lost 1 base and 7 bases respectively, with 17 bases between them. The CDR3 loop reads CASSQGSGGWEQPQHF. The CDR3 DNA reads TGTGCCAGCAGCCAAGGTTCGGGTGGTTGGGAACAGCCCCAGCATTTT.

This clone was found once. The rearrangement joins TRBV3-1 (or the pseudogene TRBV3-2) to TRBJ2-5; TRBD1 is a possible D gene (6 bases). Germline V gene data show CDR1 as LGHDT and CDR2 as YNNKEL (reference sequence). The CDR3 contains 15 residues. Trimming took off 4 bases at V and 5 bases at J, with 17 bases between the two ends. CDR3 sequence: CASSLFWGQGETQYF. CDR3 in DNA: TGTGCCAGCAGCCTCTTTTGGGGGCAGGGGGAGACCCAGTACTTC.

The V call is TRBV21-1, the J call TRBJ2-2; TRBD1 is taken as the D call from the table, unchecked against the DNA. TRBV21-1 is marked as a pseudogene. CDR3 length: 16 residues. The CDR3 DNA is TGTGCCAGCAGCAACTCAGGGGACAGGCGAACCGGGGAGCTGTTTTTT. It encodes CASSNSGDRRTGELFF.

The J gene is TRBJ2-7, the V gene TRBV10-1; the D gene could be TRBD1 or TRBD2 (6 bases each). The V gene's germline CDR1 is WNHNN and CDR2 SYGVQD (reference sequence). The germline V and J ends were trimmed by 4 bases and 7 bases, with 11 bases remaining between them. The CDR3 covers 12 residues. Written as DNA, the CDR3 is TGCGCCAGCAGTGTAGGGGGGTCTGAGCAGTACTTC. Its protein product is CASSVGGSEQYF.

The J gene is TRBJ1-1, the V gene TRBV15; no definite D call. The length of the CDR3 is 14 residues. Germline-derived CDR1 and CDR2 are LNHNV and YYDKDF (reference sequence). V lost 1 base and J 1 base, leaving 7 bases between the germline ends. The CDR3 here is CATSRAAENTEAFF. The CDR3 DNA follows: TGTGCCACCAGCAGAGCCGCAGAGAACACTGAAGCTTTCTTT.

The chain has TRBV6-2 or TRBV6-3 and TRBJ2-5; the D gene is possibly TRBD2 (6 bases). CDR3 length equals 16 residues. Trimming cost V 6 bases and J 3 bases, with 20 bases left between them. CDR1 is MNHEY and CDR2 is SVGEGT in the germline V gene. CDR3 residues: CASSHSRVAAEETQYF. CDR3 nucleotide sequence: TGTGCCAGCAGCCACTCCCGGGTAGCGGCGGAAGAGACCCAGTACTTC.

The chain carries TRBV5-6 and TRBJ2-2; 8 nucleotides match TRBD1. The V segment lost 4 bases and the J segment 7 bases; nucleotides outside the gene matches: 6. The germline V gene has CDR1 SGHDT and CDR2 YYEEEE. This CDR3 is 14 amino acids long. CDR3 DNA sequence: TGTGCCAGCAGCCGGGACAGGACCATCGGGGAGCTGTTTTTT. It yields the protein CASSRDRTIGELFF.

This sequence joins TRBV7-9 and TRBJ1-2; D is perhaps TRBD1 (5 bases). CDR3 size: 11 residues. Germline V lookup: CDR1 SEHNR, CDR2 FQNEAQ (reference sequence). Trimming took 9 bases from V and 8 from J, leaving 13 bases between them. The CDR3: CASTGEIGYTF. The CDR3 DNA sequence: TGTGCCAGTACGGGGGAGATCGGCTACACCTTC. The full variable domain, completed using reference TRBV7-9 and TRBJ1-2, is DTGVSQNPRHKITKRGQNVTFRCDPISEHNRLYWYRQTLGQGPEFLTYFQNEAQLEKSRLLSDRFSAERPKGSFSTLEIQRTEQGDSAMYLCASTGEIGYTFGSGTRLTVV.